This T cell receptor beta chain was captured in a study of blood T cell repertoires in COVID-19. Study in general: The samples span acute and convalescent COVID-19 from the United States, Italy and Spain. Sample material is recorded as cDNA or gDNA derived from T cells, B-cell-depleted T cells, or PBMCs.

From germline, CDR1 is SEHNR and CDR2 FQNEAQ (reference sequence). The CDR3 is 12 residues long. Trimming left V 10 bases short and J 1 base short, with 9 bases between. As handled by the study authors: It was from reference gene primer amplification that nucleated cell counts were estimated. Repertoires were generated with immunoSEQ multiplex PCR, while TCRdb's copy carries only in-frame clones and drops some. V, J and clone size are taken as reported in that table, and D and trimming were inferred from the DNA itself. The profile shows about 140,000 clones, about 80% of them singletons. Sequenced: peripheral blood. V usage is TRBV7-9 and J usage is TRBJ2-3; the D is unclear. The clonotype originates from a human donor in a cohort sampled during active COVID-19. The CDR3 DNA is TGTGCCATGCTAATGGGCACAGATACGCAGTATTTT. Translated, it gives CAMLMGTDTQYF.